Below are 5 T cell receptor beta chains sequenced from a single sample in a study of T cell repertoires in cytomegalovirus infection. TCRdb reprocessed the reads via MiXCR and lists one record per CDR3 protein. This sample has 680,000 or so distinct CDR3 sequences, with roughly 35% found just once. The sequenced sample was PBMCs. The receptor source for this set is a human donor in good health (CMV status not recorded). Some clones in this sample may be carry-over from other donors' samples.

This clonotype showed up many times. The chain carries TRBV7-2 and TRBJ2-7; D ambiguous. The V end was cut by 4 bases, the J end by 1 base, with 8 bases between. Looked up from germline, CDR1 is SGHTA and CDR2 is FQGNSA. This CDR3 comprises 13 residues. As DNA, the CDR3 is TGTGCCAGCAGCTCCCATGGGTCCTACGAGCAGTACTTC. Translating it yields CASSSHGSYEQYF.

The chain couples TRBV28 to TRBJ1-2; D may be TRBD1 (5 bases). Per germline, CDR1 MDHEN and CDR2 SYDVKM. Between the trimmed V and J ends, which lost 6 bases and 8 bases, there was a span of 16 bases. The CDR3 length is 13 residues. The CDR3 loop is CASSRDSTMGYTF. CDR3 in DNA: TGTGCCAGCAGCCGCGACAGTACTATGGGCTACACCTTC.

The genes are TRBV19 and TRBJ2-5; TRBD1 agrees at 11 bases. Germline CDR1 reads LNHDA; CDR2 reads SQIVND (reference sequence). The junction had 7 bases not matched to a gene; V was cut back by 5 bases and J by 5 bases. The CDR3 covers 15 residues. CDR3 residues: CASSPRTGGAETQYF. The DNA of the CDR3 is TGTGCCAGTAGTCCTCGGACAGGGGGCGCGGAGACCCAGTACTTC.

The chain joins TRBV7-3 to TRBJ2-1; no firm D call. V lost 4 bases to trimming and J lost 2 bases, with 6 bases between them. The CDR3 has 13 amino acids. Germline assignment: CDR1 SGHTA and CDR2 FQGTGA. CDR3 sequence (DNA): TGTGCCAGCAGCTCCCCTCCCTACAATGAGCAGTTCTTC. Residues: CASSSPPYNEQFF.

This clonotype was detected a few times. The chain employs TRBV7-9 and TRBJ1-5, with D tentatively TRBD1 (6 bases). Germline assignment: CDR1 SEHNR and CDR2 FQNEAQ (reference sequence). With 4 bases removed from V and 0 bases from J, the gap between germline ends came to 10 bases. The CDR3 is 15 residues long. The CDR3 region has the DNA TGTGCCAGCAGCTCAGGACAGCTTAGCAATCAGCCCCAGCATTTT. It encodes CASSSGQLSNQPQHF.